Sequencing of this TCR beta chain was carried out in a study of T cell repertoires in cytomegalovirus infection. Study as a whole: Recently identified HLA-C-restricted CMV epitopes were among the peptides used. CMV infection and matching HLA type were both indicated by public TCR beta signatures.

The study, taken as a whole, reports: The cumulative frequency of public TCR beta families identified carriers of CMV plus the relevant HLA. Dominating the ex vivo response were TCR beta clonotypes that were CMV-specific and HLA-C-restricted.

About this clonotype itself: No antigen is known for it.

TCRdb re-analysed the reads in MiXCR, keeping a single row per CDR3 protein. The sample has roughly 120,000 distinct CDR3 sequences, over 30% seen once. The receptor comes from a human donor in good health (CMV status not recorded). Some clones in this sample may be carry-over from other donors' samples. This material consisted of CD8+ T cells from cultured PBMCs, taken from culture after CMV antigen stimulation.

CDR3 sequence (DNA): TGTGCCATCAGTGATGGGGGGCCGGCGGTGAACACTGAAGCTTTCTTT. Its translation is CAISDGGPAVNTEAFF. This rearrangement joins TRBV10-3 to TRBJ1-1; D might be TRBD1 (6 bases). The germline V gene has CDR1 ENHRY and CDR2 SYGVKD. This CDR3 comprises 16 residues. Trimming left V 3 bases short and J 0 bases short, with 14 bases between.